A single sample gave rise to the 18 T cell receptor beta chains below, sequenced in a study of OX40 agonist ivuxolimab in advanced cancers. Generated by immunoSEQ multiplex PCR, the TCRdb table keeps only in-frame clones and is missing some. The table includes 40,000 or so clones, around nine tenths detected once. The sample in question was CD4+ or CD8+ T cells sorted from blood, obtained in a trial of the OX40 agonist ivuxolimab. The receptors stem from an adult with an advanced solid tumor such as melanoma, head and neck, liver or kidney cancer.

In this sample, this clone is medium-sized. The CDR3 DNA is TGTGCCAGCAGCCAGGGGGCAAGGGGCAATCAGCCCCAGCATTTT. Its translation: CASSQGARGNQPQHF. The V gene is TRBV5-6, the J gene TRBJ1-5, with 8 bases identical to TRBD1. The CDR3 loop spans 15 amino acids. Trimming at V came to 4 bases and at J to 2 bases, leaving 5 bases not matched to a gene. Per germline, CDR1 SGHDT and CDR2 YYEEEE.

The chain couples TRBV7-8 to TRBJ2-6; tentatively, D is TRBD2 (6 bases). The germline V gene has CDR1 SGHVS and CDR2 FQNEAQ. The CDR3 has 15 amino acids. Trimming took 3 bases from V and 0 from J, leaving 6 bases between them. The CDR3 protein is CASSLGGSGANVLTF. DNA for the CDR3: TGTGCCAGCAGCTTGGGGGGCTCTGGGGCCAACGTCCTGACTTTC.

The chain joins TRBV30 to TRBJ2-7, with unresolved D. Per germline, CDR1 GTSNPN and CDR2 SVGIG (reference sequence). V gave up 0 bases and J gave up 4 bases, with 4 bases separating them. The CDR3 has 11 residues. This chain's CDR3 is CAWSVEYEQYF. The CDR3 DNA sequence: TGTGCCTGGAGTGTAGAGTACGAGCAGTACTTC.

This chain joins TRBV7-3 and TRBJ2-7; D gene unclear. This CDR3 spans 14 amino acids. The V gene's germline CDR1 is SGHTA and CDR2 FQGTGA. The germline V and J ends were trimmed by 6 bases and 4 bases, with 16 bases remaining between them. For the CDR3, the DNA is TGTGCCAGCAGTCATCCCAAAGTCGATTACGAGCAGTACTTC. Amino acid sequence: CASSHPKVDYEQYF. Filled out from reference TRBV7-3 and TRBJ2-7, the complete variable domain reads GAGVSQTPSNKVTEKGKYVELRCDPISGHTALYWYRQSLGQGPEFLIYFQGTGAADDSGLPNDRFFAVRPEGSVSTLKIQRTERGDSAVYLCASSHPKVDYEQYFGPGTRLTVT.

The J gene is TRBJ2-1, the V gene TRBV5-6; D possibly corresponds to TRBD1 (8 bases). The CDR3 totals 15 residues. Germline-derived CDR1 and CDR2 are SGHDT and YYEEEE. The V end was cut by 4 bases, the J end by 5 bases, with 16 bases between. In nucleotides, the CDR3 is TGTGCCAGCAGCCTAAGACAGGGGAGGGACAATGAGCAGTTCTTC. Encoded protein: CASSLRQGRDNEQFF.

The chain recombines TRBV6-4 with TRBJ2-2; the match to TRBD1 covers 7 bases. The CDR3 has 15 residues. Germline trimming cut 0 bases from V and 6 bases from J; bases unmatched to any gene: 4. Germline V gives CDR1 MRHNA, CDR2 SNTAGT. This CDR3 is CASSDSVGGSGELFF. In DNA, the CDR3 is TGTGCCAGCAGTGACTCTGTAGGGGGCTCCGGGGAGCTGTTTTTT.

The genes are TRBV30 and TRBJ1-2, with D hard to call. Per germline, CDR1 GTSNPN and CDR2 SVGIG (reference sequence). This CDR3 contains 12 residues. Trimming cost V 2 bases and J 5 bases, with 9 bases left between them. The CDR3 is CAWSPPGYGYTF. The CDR3 bases are TGTGCCTGGAGTCCCCCGGGATATGGCTACACCTTC.

The genes are TRBV28 and TRBJ2-7; D is possibly TRBD1 or TRBD2 (6 bases each). There are 14 residues in the CDR3. Per the germline V gene, CDR1 is MDHEN and CDR2 is SYDVKM. V lost 10 bases, J lost 1 base, and 17 bases lay in between. The CDR3 DNA is TGTGCCACCAAGGGGGGACTGGGATCCTACGAGCAGTACTTC. Translated, it gives CATKGGLGSYEQYF.

J is TRBJ2-5 and V is TRBV6-6; perhaps TRBD1 as D (6 bases). In germline, CDR1 is MNHNY, CDR2 SVGAGI (reference sequence). V was clipped by 6 bases and J by 0 bases, with 14 bases between them. This CDR3 is built from 15 residues. The CDR3 DNA follows: TGTGCCAGCAGCCCGAGGGGGAGTTACCAAGAGACCCAGTACTTC. As protein: CASSPRGSYQETQYF.

The chain links TRBV6-5 to TRBJ1-1, with D perhaps TRBD1 (5 bases). From germline, CDR1 is MNHEY and CDR2 SVGAGI. Trimming shortened V by 6 bases and J by 4 bases, and 18 bases separated the two germline ends. The CDR3 has 15 amino acids. The CDR3 protein is CASSPRRDRGTEAFF. In nucleotides, the CDR3 is TGTGCCAGCAGCCCCCGCAGGGATCGGGGCACTGAAGCTTTCTTT.

In DNA, the CDR3 is TGTGCCAGCAGCCAATACTCGGGGGATACGCAGTATTTT. Translated: CASSQYSGDTQYF. The V call is TRBV7-9, the J call TRBJ2-3, with D possibly matching TRBD2 (5 bases). The V gene's germline CDR1 is SEHNR and CDR2 FQNEAQ (reference sequence). This CDR3 comprises 13 residues. V was pared by 5 bases and J by 6 bases, with 12 bases between.

The chain is built from TRBV7-8 and TRBJ1-1, with a tentative D call TRBD1 (6 bases). Germline assignment: CDR1 SGHVS and CDR2 FQNEAQ. Trimming removed 5 bases at V and 1 base at J, with 11 bases between. This CDR3 spans 14 amino acids. CDR3 loop: CASSIRTANTEAFF. The CDR3 DNA sequence: TGTGCCAGCAGCATACGGACAGCGAACACTGAAGCTTTCTTT.

The DNA of the CDR3 is TGTGCCAGCAGTGGTACAGCTGGGGGAAACACCATATATTTT. It translates to CASSGTAGGNTIYF. The chain uses TRBV6-6 and TRBJ1-3; unclear D gene. With 5 bases removed from V and 4 bases from J, the gap between germline ends came to 12 bases. The CDR3 consists of 14 residues. The germline V gene has CDR1 MNHNY and CDR2 SVGAGI (reference sequence).

This sequence joins TRBV5-4 and TRBJ2-7; D possibly uses TRBD1 or TRBD2 (5 bases each). This CDR3 has 15 amino acids. The germline gives CDR1 SGHNT, CDR2 YYREEE (reference sequence). V was pared by 0 bases and J by 5 bases, with 15 bases between. CDR3 sequence: CASSLDPGTADEQYF. CDR3 sequence (DNA): TGTGCCAGCAGCTTGGACCCCGGGACGGCCGACGAGCAGTACTTC.

The chain links TRBV14 to TRBJ2-1; TRBD2 matches 12 bases. Germline loops: CDR1 SGHDN, CDR2 FVKESK. The CDR3 length is 19 residues. The V and J ends lost 4 bases and 1 base, in that order; junction bases with no gene match: 11. The CDR3 region has the DNA TGTGCCAGCAGCCCGTGGTTCCTAGCGGGGGGGGAGTCCTACAATGAGCAGTTCTTC. The encoded protein is CASSPWFLAGGESYNEQFF.

This clone showed up just once. V usage is TRBV5-1 and J usage is TRBJ2-7; D remains unclear. The CDR3 contains 15 residues. V lost 1 base and J lost 4, with 15 bases in between. Germline CDR1 is SGHRS and CDR2 is YFSETQ. The DNA for the CDR3 is TGCGCCAGCAGCTTGCAACCACAAGCCCAATACGAGCAGTACTTC. Its protein is CASSLQPQAQYEQYF.

The V and J genes are TRBV2 and TRBJ2-2; maybe TRBD1 (6 bases). The germline V gene encodes CDR1 SNHLY and CDR2 FYNNEI. The CDR3 runs to 14 residues. Trimming left V 6 bases short and J 4 bases short, with 12 bases between. The CDR3 sequence: CASRRQGPTGELFF. DNA for the CDR3: TGTGCCAGCAGGAGGCAGGGGCCCACCGGGGAGCTGTTTTTT.

The chain recombines TRBV28 with TRBJ1-1, with D possibly being TRBD1 (6 bases). Trimming removed 3 bases at V and 1 base at J, with 12 bases between. The CDR3 is 15 residues long. From germline, CDR1 is MDHEN and CDR2 SYDVKM. The CDR3 spells CASSFPQGQNTEAFF. The DNA for the CDR3 is TGTGCCAGCAGTTTTCCACAGGGACAGAACACTGAAGCTTTCTTT.